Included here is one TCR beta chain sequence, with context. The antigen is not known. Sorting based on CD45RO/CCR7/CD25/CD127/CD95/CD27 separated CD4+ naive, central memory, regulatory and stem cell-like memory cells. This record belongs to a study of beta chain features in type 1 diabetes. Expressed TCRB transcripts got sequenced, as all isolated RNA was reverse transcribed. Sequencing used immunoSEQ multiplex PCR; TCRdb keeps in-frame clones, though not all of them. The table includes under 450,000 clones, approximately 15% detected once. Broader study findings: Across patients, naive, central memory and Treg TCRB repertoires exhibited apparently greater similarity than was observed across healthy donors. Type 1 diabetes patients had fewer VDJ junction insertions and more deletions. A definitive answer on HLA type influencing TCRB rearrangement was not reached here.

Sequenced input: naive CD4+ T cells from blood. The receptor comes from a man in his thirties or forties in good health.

The CDR3 DNA is TGTGCCAGCAGCTTTAGACGGACCCACACAGATACGCAGTATTTT. It is translated as CASSFRRTHTDTQYF. The chain employs TRBV11-2 and TRBJ2-3; D gene ambiguous. From germline, CDR1 is SGHAT and CDR2 FQNNGV. The ends were cut back, 3 bases at V and 2 bases at J, with 12 bases in the middle. This CDR3 is 15 amino acids long.